This is a list of T cell receptor beta chains from one sample in a study of cytomegalovirus exposure and HLA in healthy donors. Sequencing used immunoSEQ multiplex PCR; TCRdb keeps in-frame clones, though not all of them. The sample lists around 70,000 clones; around three quarters were seen once. Sequences were obtained from PBMCs. These receptors were obtained from a male donor in good health and CMV-seropositive. Both conserved end residues are part of each CDR3. The D gene is left open where the match is weak. The listing skips clone size in some rows; elsewhere it reads once, few, many or a size class.

j_call cdr3_length clone_size d_call v_call cdr3_aa cdr3_nt
TRBJ1-6 15 once TRBD1 TRBV27 CASSPGGSYNSPLHF TGTGCCAGCAGCCCAGGGGGCTCCTATAATTCACCCCTCCACTTT
TRBJ2-2 15 NA NA TRBV5-6 CASRRGATNTGELFF TGTGCCAGCCGGCGGGGCGCTACGAACACCGGGGAGCTGTTTTTT
TRBJ2-7 15 NA TRBD2 TRBV5-4 CASSLASGVVYEQYF TGTGCCAGCAGCTTGGCTAGCGGAGTGGTCTACGAGCAGTACTTC
TRBJ1-3 12 NA NA TRBV7-8 CASAYSGNTIYF TGTGCCAGCGCCTACTCTGGAAACACCATATATTTT
TRBJ1-2 15 NA NA TRBV10-1 CASSPRHSANYGYTF TGCGCCAGCAGCCCGAGACATTCGGCTAACTATGGCTACACCTTC
TRBJ2-1 13 NA NA TRBV14 CASSQAPRVREFF TGTGCCAGCAGCCAGGCTCCCCGGGTCCGAGAGTTCTTC
TRBJ2-1 14 few NA TRBV10-3 CAISELTGRNEQFF TGTGCCATCAGTGAGCTGACAGGCAGGAATGAGCAGTTCTTC
TRBJ2-7 12 NA TRBD2 TRBV14 CASSQVPLAGYF TGTGCCAGCAGCCAAGTCCCACTAGCGGGGTACTTC
TRBJ1-4 12 NA NA TRBV30 CAWSVGAEKLFF TGTGCCTGGAGTGTAGGGGCAGAAAAACTGTTTTTT
TRBJ2-7 15 NA TRBD1 TRBV6-5 CASSYKAGGGYEQYF TGTGCCAGCAGTTACAAGGCAGGGGGCGGGTACGAGCAGTACTTC
TRBJ2-1 12 once NA TRBV7-3 CASRLGGSEAFF TGTGCCAGCAGACTAGGGGGATCCGAGGCGTTCTTC
TRBJ2-5 16 few TRBD1 TRBV30 CAWSTGTGASSETQYF TGTGCCTGGAGCACCGGGACAGGGGCTTCATCGGAGACCCAGTACTTC
TRBJ1-3 17 NA NA TRBV7-2 CASSLLWGGLVGNTIYF TGTGCCAGCAGCTTGCTATGGGGGGGGTTGGTCGGAAACACCATATATTTT
TRBJ2-5 16 NA NA TRBV7-8 CASSSPWEVGQETQYF TGTGCCAGCAGCTCCCCCTGGGAGGTGGGCCAAGAGACCCAGTACTTC
TRBJ2-7 16 NA NA TRBV10-1 CASSTTGRGVSYEQYF TGCGCCAGCTCGACGACGGGGCGGGGAGTTTCCTACGAGCAGTACTTC
TRBJ2-7 14 NA NA TRBV30 CAWTVAGGYLEQYF TGTGCCTGGACAGTGGCAGGGGGGTATCTGGAGCAGTACTTC
TRBJ1-4 15 NA TRBD1 TRBV25-1 CASSDDRETNEKLFF TGTGCCAGCAGTGACGACAGGGAAACTAATGAAAAACTGTTTTTT
TRBJ2-2 17 NA TRBD1 TRBV5-1 CASSPGQGITNTGELFF TGCGCCAGCAGCCCGGGACAGGGGATAACGAACACCGGGGAGCTGTTTTTT
TRBJ1-3 14 NA NA TRBV18 CASSPWETGNTIYF TGTGCCAGCTCCCCGTGGGAGACTGGAAACACCATATATTTT
TRBJ1-5 16 NA TRBD1 TRBV28 CASTDPGTGRNQPQHF TGTGCCAGCACCGACCCCGGGACAGGGAGGAATCAGCCCCAGCATTTT
TRBJ2-7 13 few TRBD1 TRBV19 CASSNDRAHEQYF TGTGCCAGTAGTAACGACAGGGCCCACGAGCAGTACTTC
TRBJ1-1 15 NA NA TRBV7-9 CASSLAQTANTEAFF TGTGCCAGCAGCTTAGCGCAGACAGCGAACACTGAAGCTTTCTTT
TRBJ2-2 16 NA TRBD1 TRBV6-1 CASSAGTGGDTGELFF TGTGCCAGCAGTGCCGGGACAGGGGGCGACACCGGGGAGCTGTTTTTT
TRBJ1-2 12 NA TRBD1 TRBV6-5 CASSQDRGGYTF TGTGCCAGCAGCCAAGACAGGGGTGGCTACACCTTC
TRBJ2-3 15 NA TRBD2 TRBV5-1 CASSLISGREDTQYF TGCGCCAGCAGCTTGATTAGCGGGAGGGAGGATACGCAGTATTTT
TRBJ2-7 13 NA NA TRBV29-1 CSVWSALSYEQYF TGCAGCGTTTGGTCAGCGTTGTCCTACGAGCAGTACTTC
TRBJ2-2 14 NA TRBD2 TRBV10-1 CASKSGIRDGELFF TGCGCCAGCAAGAGCGGGATAAGAGACGGGGAGCTGTTTTTT
TRBJ1-2 14 NA TRBD1 TRBV18 CASSPGTGNYGYTF TGTGCCAGCTCCCCAGGGACAGGGAACTATGGCTACACCTTC
TRBJ2-2 13 NA NA TRBV28 CASRPGVAGELFF TGTGCCAGCCGGCCCGGGGTGGCCGGGGAGCTGTTTTTT
TRBJ2-6 18 once NA TRBV11-2 CASRLDKHSNSGANVLTF TGTGCCAGCAGACTTGATAAACACAGTAACTCTGGGGCCAACGTCCTGACTTTC
TRBJ2-3 15 NA TRBD1 TRBV28 CASSRQGARADTQYF TGTGCCAGCAGCCGACAGGGGGCGAGGGCAGATACGCAGTATTTT
TRBJ2-4 15 NA TRBD1 TRBV28 CASTTRGGVKNIQYF TGTGCCAGCACGACTCGAGGGGGCGTCAAAAACATTCAGTACTTC
TRBJ1-5 16 NA NA TRBV4-2 CASSQDPQGGNQPQHF TGTGCCAGCAGCCAAGATCCGCAGGGAGGGAATCAGCCCCAGCATTTT
TRBJ2-1 15 NA NA TRBV2 CAREVRDSAYNEQFF TGTGCCAGGGAAGTGCGGGACTCGGCCTACAATGAGCAGTTCTTC
TRBJ2-1 16 NA TRBD2 TRBV7-2 CASSDRGGPSYNEQFF TGTGCCAGCAGCGACCGGGGGGGGCCCTCCTACAATGAGCAGTTCTTC
TRBJ2-5 14 NA TRBD2 TRBV12-5 CASGSGGRLGTQYF TGTGCTAGTGGTTCGGGAGGACGGTTGGGGACCCAGTACTTC
TRBJ2-2 15 NA TRBD2 TRBV7-3 CASSQSLAGAGELFF TGTGCCAGCAGCCAATCACTAGCGGGAGCCGGGGAGCTGTTTTTT
TRBJ1-1 13 NA TRBD1 TRBV7-9 CASSSSRGTEAFF TGTGCCAGCAGCTCAAGCAGGGGGACTGAAGCTTTCTTT
TRBJ1-1 14 NA NA TRBV6-1 CASRSQGGSTEAFF TGTGCCAGCAGATCACAGGGTGGGAGCACTGAAGCTTTCTTT
TRBJ2-1 16 NA NA TRBV21-1 CASSAGATGEGDEQFF TGTGCCAGCAGCGCCGGAGCGACAGGGGAAGGCGATGAGCAGTTCTTC
TRBJ2-7 13 NA NA TRBV7-9 CASADRPAYEQYF TGTGCCAGCGCTGACAGGCCTGCCTACGAGCAGTACTTC
TRBJ1-6 15 NA NA TRBV5-1 CASSLEVRGNSPLHF TGCGCCAGCAGCTTGGAGGTTAGGGGGAATTCACCCCTCCACTTT